A single sample is the source of the 25 T cell receptor beta chains below, sequenced in a study of T-cell memory formation after mild COVID-19. Using its own MiXCR run on the 5' RACE reads, TCRdb lists one record per CDR3 protein. The table has roughly 190,000 distinct CDR3 sequences, 15% to 20% seen once; the top ten hold 2.4%. The source material was PBMCs or a T cell subset sorted from them (not recorded which). Receptors were obtained from an adult woman who had mild COVID-19 (a few samples of this study predate the infection). Cell type and time point are not known.

The chain couples TRBV6-5 to TRBJ2-4, with 8 bases lining up with TRBD2. CDR1 MNHEY and CDR2 SVGAGI come from the germline V gene. CDR3 length equals 15 residues. Trimming cost V 6 bases and J 2 bases; bases outside gene matches: 6. In nucleotides, the CDR3 is TGTGCCAGCAGCTATGCGGGGGGTACCAAAAACATTCAGTACTTC. This encodes CASSYAGGTKNIQYF.

This clonotype was observed many times. This chain links TRBV12-3 or TRBV12-4 with TRBJ1-1, with D perhaps TRBD1 (5 bases). The CDR3 is 17 amino acids. V was pared by 1 base and J by 6 bases, with 21 bases between. CDR3 residues: CASSLGSSARQGSEAFF. CDR3 bases: TGTGCCAGCAGTTTAGGCTCTTCAGCCAGGCAGGGCTCTGAAGCTTTCTTT.

Only a few counts were recorded for this clonotype. V gene TRBV21-1 combines with J gene TRBJ2-1; the table gives TRBD2 as D, unverified against the DNA. TRBV21-1 represents a pseudogene. The CDR3 runs 18 residues. CDR3 region: CASSRFTGTSGGYNEQFF. The CDR3 DNA is TGTGCCAGCAGCAGGTTCACCGGGACTAGCGGAGGCTACAATGAGCAGTTCTTC.

This clonotype was observed many times. The chain recombines TRBV6-5 with TRBJ1-1; TRBD1 is a possible D gene (5 bases). V was shortened by 0 bases and J by 6 bases, with 11 bases between the two germline ends. Looked up from germline, CDR1 is MNHEY and CDR2 is SVGAGI. This CDR3 is 14 amino acids long. CDR3 sequence: CASSYSGQGAEAFF. CDR3 in DNA: TGTGCCAGCAGTTACTCGGGCCAGGGCGCTGAAGCTTTCTTT.

The rearrangement links TRBV12-3 or TRBV12-4 to TRBJ2-1; the D gene is possibly TRBD2 (6 bases). The germline V and J ends were trimmed by 0 bases and 9 bases, with 9 bases remaining between them. CDR3 length: 13 residues. In nucleotides, the CDR3 is TGTGCCAGCAGTTTAGCGGGAGGAGCTGAGCAGTTCTTC. It translates to CASSLAGGAEQFF.

The V call is TRBV12-3 or TRBV12-4, the J call TRBJ1-4; D perhaps matches TRBD1 (5 bases). There are 14 residues in the CDR3. V was clipped by 7 bases and J by 6 bases, with 15 bases between them. This CDR3 is CASTPGLWDEKLFF. CDR3 nucleotides: TGTGCCAGCACCCCGGGACTCTGGGATGAAAAACTGTTTTTT.

This clonotype has ten or more counts. This chain links TRBV12-3 or TRBV12-4 with TRBJ2-5; D may be TRBD1 or TRBD2 (6 bases each). V was cut by 5 bases and J by 6 bases, with 16 bases left in between. This CDR3 contains 14 residues. In nucleotides, the CDR3 is TGTGCCAGCAGTCCCGATCGGGGGCGAAAGACCCAGTACTTC. Translation: CASSPDRGRKTQYF.

This sequence joins TRBV7-9 and TRBJ1-2; TRBD1 is a possible D gene (5 bases). The CDR3 loop spans 15 amino acids. Between the trimmed V and J ends, which lost 5 bases and 4 bases, there was a span of 17 bases. Germline V CDR1 and CDR2: SEHNR, FQNEAQ (reference sequence). CDR3 protein: CASSPAGGLSYGYTF. The CDR3 nucleotides are TGTGCCAGCAGCCCTGCTGGGGGATTGAGCTATGGCTACACCTTC.

The chain uses TRBV20-1 and TRBJ2-3, with D unclear. The CDR3 consists of 12 residues. Germline CDR1 DFQATT, CDR2 SNEGSKA (reference sequence). The V and J ends lost 1 base and 6 bases respectively, with 8 bases between them. Here the CDR3 DNA reads TGCAGTGCTAGAGGGAATACGGATACGCAGTATTTT. It translates to CSARGNTDTQYF.

The table lists this clonotype with a few counts. The chain links TRBV7-2 to TRBJ2-7; 8 positions match TRBD2. The CDR3 loop spans 16 amino acids. Per germline, CDR1 SGHTA and CDR2 FQGNSA. Trimming at V came to 0 bases and at J to 3 bases, leaving 7 bases not matched to a gene. CDR3 sequence reads: CASSLAGISGSYEQYF. CDR3 DNA: TGTGCCAGCAGCTTAGCAGGGATCAGCGGGAGCTACGAGCAGTACTTC.

This clonotype came up many times. This chain links TRBV7-2 with TRBJ1-5, with D unresolved. Deletions cut 1 base from V and 0 bases from J, with 10 bases between. In germline, CDR1 is SGHTA, CDR2 FQGNSA. The CDR3 extends over 16 amino acids. In DNA form, the CDR3 reads TGTGCCAGCAGCTTAGTTCCCGGGTTTAGCAATCAGCCCCAGCATTTT. Protein product: CASSLVPGFSNQPQHF.

This clonotype occurred a few times. The rearrangement links TRBV12-3 or TRBV12-4 to TRBJ1-6; no reliable D call. V dropped 4 bases and J dropped 2 bases, with 9 bases sitting between them. The CDR3 totals 15 residues. CDR3 in DNA: TGTGCCAGCAGTTCGGACGGACCCTATAATTCACCCCTCCACTTT. It encodes CASSSDGPYNSPLHF.

The chain couples TRBV5-1 to TRBJ1-6; D is unclear. Germline CDR1 SGHRS, CDR2 YFSETQ. This CDR3 has 12 residues. V was pared by 2 bases and J by 10 bases, with 7 bases between. The CDR3, as DNA: TGCGCCAGCAGCTTCAACGGCTCACCCCTCCACTTT. It yields the protein CASSFNGSPLHF.

This clonotype was seen a handful of times. The rearrangement joins TRBV29-1 to TRBJ2-1; D uncertain. Germline V CDR1 and CDR2: SQVTM, ANQGSEA. V gave up 3 bases and J gave up 5 bases, with 8 bases separating them. The CDR3 contains 12 residues. Written as DNA, the CDR3 is TGCAGCGTTGACAGGCGTAACAATGAGCAGTTCTTC. Protein sequence: CSVDRRNNEQFF.

This clonotype was detected only a few times. The chain recombines TRBV12-3 or TRBV12-4 with TRBJ1-3; no clear D. CDR3 length: 14 residues. V was shortened by 6 bases and J by 4 bases, with 13 bases between the two germline ends. The CDR3: CASRPAYGGNTIYF. For the CDR3, the DNA is TGTGCCAGCAGACCCGCTTATGGAGGAAACACCATATATTTT.

This rearrangement joins TRBV7-3 to TRBJ2-5, with a possible D match to TRBD2 (6 bases). This CDR3 has 15 amino acids. The V end was cut by 5 bases, the J end by 4 bases, with 17 bases between. CDR1 and CDR2 (germline): SGHTA, FQGTGA. The CDR3 nucleotides are TGTGCCAGCAGCCGTTCATCCAAAGCGGGAGAGACCCAGTACTTC. Encoded protein: CASSRSSKAGETQYF. The variable domain in full, completed from reference TRBV7-3 and TRBJ2-5, reads GAGVSQTPSNKVTEKGKYVELRCDPISGHTALYWYRQSLGQGPEFLIYFQGTGAADDSGLPNDRFFAVRPEGSVSTLKIQRTERGDSAVYLCASSRSSKAGETQYFGPGTRLLVL.

V is TRBV19 and J is TRBJ1-1; D is unclear. The CDR3 is 14 residues long. The germline gives CDR1 LNHDA, CDR2 SQIVND (reference sequence). V was trimmed by 3 bases and J by 4 bases, leaving 12 bases between them. Here the CDR3 DNA reads TGTGCCAGTAGTATTGGGTACGCAGGCACTGAAGCTTTCTTT. Translation: CASSIGYAGTEAFF. Full variable domain (missing parts from reference TRBV19 and TRBJ1-1): DGGITQSPKYLFRKEGQNVTLSCEQNLNHDAMYWYRQDPGQGLRLIYYSQIVNDFQKGDIAEGYSVSREKKESFPLTVTSAQKNPTAFYLCASSIGYAGTEAFFGQGTRLTVV.

This clonotype was counted only a few times. The V call is TRBV6-5, the J call TRBJ2-5; tentatively, D is TRBD1 (5 bases). Germline lookup yields CDR1 MNHEY and CDR2 SVGAGI. This CDR3 region has 15 residues. Trimming cost V 2 bases and J 2 bases, with 12 bases left between them. This CDR3 is CASSYLPGAQETQYF. DNA of the CDR3: TGTGCCAGCAGTTACCTTCCTGGGGCGCAAGAGACCCAGTACTTC.

This clonotype was observed a few times. The V gene is TRBV2, the J gene TRBJ2-1; D unclear. The CDR3 is 12 residues long. The germline V and J ends were trimmed by 4 bases and 3 bases, with 4 bases remaining between them. The germline CDR1 and CDR2 sequences are SNHLY and FYNNEI. In DNA form, the CDR3 reads TGTGCCAGCAGTGGATTCTACAATGAGCAGTTCTTC. This gives the protein CASSGFYNEQFF.

This chain joins TRBV6-5 and TRBJ2-7, with D uncertain. The V end lost 2 bases, the J end lost 3 bases, and 8 bases lay between the germline ends. The CDR3 consists of 13 residues. Per the germline V gene, CDR1 is MNHEY and CDR2 is SVGAGI. The CDR3 reads CASSYPGNYEQYF. CDR3 sequence (DNA): TGTGCCAGCAGTTACCCTGGGAACTACGAGCAGTACTTC.

The rearrangement joins TRBV15 to TRBJ1-4; TRBD1 matches at 7 bases. Germline lookup yields CDR1 LNHNV and CDR2 YYDKDF (reference sequence). This CDR3 is 14 amino acids long. V gave up 1 base and J gave up 7 bases; unmatched junction bases: 3. CDR3 DNA: TGTGCCACCAGCAGAGGACAGGGAGGTGAAAAACTGTTTTTT. It codes for CATSRGQGGEKLFF. The variable domain in full, with the rest retrieved from reference TRBV15 and TRBJ1-4, is DAMVIQNPRYQVTQFGKPVTLSCSQTLNHNVMYWYQQKSSQAPKLLFHYYDKDFNNEADTPDNFQSRRPNTSFCFLDIRSPGLGDTAMYLCATSRGQGGEKLFFGSGTQLSVL.

This rearrangement joins TRBV12-3 or TRBV12-4 to TRBJ2-3; D remains ambiguous. V lost 7 bases and J lost 5, with 10 bases in between. This CDR3 spans 12 amino acids. For the CDR3, the DNA is TGTGCCAGCACTGCAAGGTTAGATACGCAGTATTTT. Translating it yields CASTARLDTQYF.

The DNA of the CDR3 is TGTGCCAGCCCCGGGACAGAGGTATTCAATGAGCAGTTCTTC. Its translation: CASPGTEVFNEQFF. This chain connects TRBV7-9 to TRBJ2-1; 7 nucleotides line up with TRBD1. Germline V gene sequence: CDR1 SEHNR, CDR2 FQNEAQ (reference sequence). J lost 6 bases, V lost 8 bases, and 10 bases had no gene match. The CDR3 runs 14 residues.

This clonotype was counted a few times. This chain connects TRBV20-1 to TRBJ2-2; D might be TRBD1 (6 bases). The CDR3 spans 14 residues. Germline V gives CDR1 DFQATT, CDR2 SNEGSKA (reference sequence). Trimming cost V 3 bases and J 0 bases, with 8 bases left between them. CDR3 region: CSARQGSNTGELFF. The CDR3 region has the DNA TGCAGTGCTAGGCAGGGGTCGAACACCGGGGAGCTGTTTTTT.

This clonotype showed up just a few times. This chain joins TRBV6-2 or TRBV6-3 and TRBJ2-6; no clear D. Germline V gives CDR1 MNHEY, CDR2 SVGEGT. The CDR3 extends over 15 amino acids. V was trimmed by 5 bases and J by 1 base, leaving 9 bases between them. CDR3 amino acids: CASSPYGSGANVLTF. CDR3 sequence (DNA): TGTGCCAGCAGTCCCTACGGATCTGGGGCCAACGTCCTGACTTTC.